Below, one TCR beta chain is given with its context. Antigen: not known. The data were obtained in a study of tumor-infiltrating lymphocytes in primary liver carcinoma. Study observations and caveats: Blood had a significantly lower top-250-clone fraction than tumors did (p = 0.039).

Joint extraction of RNA and DNA used roughly 18-34 mg of bulk tissue that was unsorted. Patients had primary liver carcinoma treated by surgical resection. Chronic HBV infection affected patients, none of whom had received treatment. V shed 3 bases and J shed 12 bases, with 18 bases lying between them. The CDR3 spans 14 residues. The germline V gene encodes CDR1 ENHRY and CDR2 SYGVKD. TCR beta cDNA came from about 0.45 ug total RNA, primed with a constant-region primer. It was through three nested multiplex PCR rounds of slightly modified ARM-PCR that TCR beta libraries arose. The two initial PCR rounds, around 10 cycles each, used TRBV1-TRBV30 forward and C-beta reverse primers. TCRdb reprocessed the multiplex PCR reads via MiXCR and lists one record per CDR3 protein. Among about 21,000 distinct CDR3 sequences, about 75% were seen once, and the ten largest hold 40%.

The sequenced material came from liver tumor tissue from sampling region 1. Indicated subset: tumor region T1, superior pole. The chain combines TRBV10-3 with TRBJ2-1, with D possibly TRBD1 on 5 matching bases. This TCR was recovered from a woman in her twenties or thirties with primary liver carcinoma and hepatitis B virus infection. CDR3 sequence: CAISDVRGIDVQFF. In nucleotides, the CDR3 is TGTGCCATCAGTGATGTAAGGGGCATCGATGTGCAGTTCTTC.